This TCR beta chain comes out of a study of graft-versus-host responses after intestinal transplantation. Generated by immunoSEQ multiplex PCR, the TCRdb table keeps only in-frame clones and is missing some. The sample holds about 27,000 clones, roughly 80% seen once. The CDR3 has 15 amino acids. Germline V gives CDR1 KGHSH, CDR2 LQKENI. V lost 5 bases and J 0 bases, leaving 12 bases between the germline ends. The TCR originated in a human patient who received an intestinal transplant, so some T cells may come from the graft donor. This chain joins TRBV18 and TRBJ2-3; a weak D match, TRBD1 (5 bases). The source material was PBMCs, sampled around 28 days after intestinal transplant. The CDR3 bases are TGTGCCAGCTCATACGACAGCCTGAGCACAGATACGCAGTATTTT. This codes for CASSYDSLSTDTQYF.